The source of this T cell receptor beta chain is a study of cytomegalovirus exposure and HLA in healthy donors. PCR involved 60 Vbeta and 13 Jbeta primers. Produced via immunoSEQ multiplex PCR; TCRdb's table is partial and in-frame only. The sample contains about 170,000 clones, around 75% of which appear only once. This clone was observed a few times. Its antigen is as yet unknown. Study-wide results and limits: In a later analysis, donors in an Asian-associated ancestry cluster reportedly had fewer N-insertions in productive TCRs than the cohort mean. The authors assumed roughly uniform sequencing depth across donors for presence/absence analyses.

This CDR3 is 15 amino acids long. V dropped 3 bases and J dropped 3; count of bases not matched to a gene: 5. Germline CDR1 is SGHTA and CDR2 is FQGNSA. The V gene is TRBV7-2, the J gene TRBJ2-7; 10 bases agree with TRBD2. This receptor was taken from a male donor in good health and CMV-seronegative. Material for sequencing was PBMCs. DNA of the CDR3: TGTGCCAGCAGCTTGCGGCTAGCGGGGGTCTACGAGCAGTACTTC. This gives the protein CASSLRLAGVYEQYF. Combining the CDR3 with reference TRBV7-2 and TRBJ2-7 gives the whole variable domain GAGVSQSPSNKVTEKGKDVELRCDPISGHTALYWYRQSLGQGLEFLIYFQGNSAPDKSGLPSDRFSAERTGGSVSTLTIQRTQQEDSAVYLCASSLRLAGVYEQYFGPGTRLTVT.